The clone carrying this TCR beta chain has more than one count but fewer than ten. The method was immunoSEQ multiplex PCR; TCRdb's version includes in-frame clones alone and lacks a portion of them. The table has some 340,000 clones, 70% to 90% seen once. The data were obtained in a study of Ad26.COV2.S vaccination and SARS-CoV-2 variants. Germline lookup yields CDR1 SGHAT and CDR2 FQNNGV. V lost 1 base to trimming and J lost 8 bases, with 20 bases between them. This CDR3 has 16 residues. As for treatment: around 19 received Ad26.COV2.S at low or high dose, single or two shots; several received placebo; per-sample allocation not given. Repertoires come from day 63 after the first vaccine or placebo injection. Expressing Wuhan-strain SARS-CoV-2 spike, an Ad26 vector served as the vaccine.

The chain carries TRBV11-2 and TRBJ1-1; D is unresolved. The receptor comes from a person aged 18-65 years who received the Ad26.COV2.S COVID-19 vaccine or a placebo. The input for sequencing was peripheral blood, taken in a trial of Ad26.COV2.S vaccine versus placebo. The CDR3 spells CASSLGGYRPPEEAFF. The CDR3 region has the DNA TGTGCCAGCAGCTTAGGTGGGTATCGACCTCCCGAGGAAGCTTTCTTT.